Listed below are T cell receptor beta chains from one sample, sequenced in a study of metastatic and nonmetastatic thyroid tumors. TCRdb used MiXCR to call clones anew from the PCR reads. This sample has 30,000 to 35,000 clones, with approximately 16% found just once. The source material was blood. These receptors came from a male donor with papillary thyroid cancer or a benign thyroid nodule (not recorded which). Some clones in this sample may be carry-over from other donors' samples. Both conserved end residues are part of each CDR3. The order of the fields is V gene, J gene, clone size, D gene, CDR3 protein, CDR3 DNA. A D gene is named only where the DNA matches it firmly. The size field is filled for only some rows; it gives once, few, many or a size class.

TRBV7-3	TRBJ2-5	many	NA	CASSPHSRQETQYF	TGTGCCAGCAGCCCGCACTCTAGGCAAGAGACCCAGTACTTC
TRBV27	TRBJ1-2	few	NA	CASSPIHRIGANYGYTF	TGTGCCAGCAGTCCTATTCACAGGATAGGTGCCAACTATGGCTACACCTTC
TRBV24-1	TRBJ1-2	many	NA	CATSSGYGYTF	TGTGCCACCAGTTCCGGCTATGGCTACACCTTC
TRBV19	TRBJ2-7	many	TRBD2	CASKTSGSSYEQYF	TGTGCCAGCAAGACTAGCGGGAGCTCCTACGAGCAGTACTTC
TRBV6-1	TRBJ2-1	many	TRBD2	CASRRGGRVHEQFF	TGTGCCAGCCGAAGGGGCGGGAGGGTACATGAGCAGTTCTTC
TRBV19	TRBJ1-6	few	NA	CASRQPNNSPLHF	TGTGCCAGTAGGCAGCCGAATAATTCACCCCTCCACTTT
TRBV5-6	TRBJ2-7	many	NA	CASSFRGSGIKEYEQYF	TGTGCCAGCAGCTTTAGAGGATCCGGTATTAAAGAGTACGAGCAGTACTTC
TRBV6-6	TRBJ2-5	many	NA	CASSYSIIQEETQYF	TGTGCCAGCAGTTACTCGATTATACAGGAAGAGACCCAGTACTTC
TRBV3-1	TRBJ2-7	many	NA	CASSQNRIYEQYF	TGTGCCAGCAGCCAAAACAGGATCTACGAGCAGTACTTC
TRBV5-1	TRBJ1-1	many	TRBD1	CASSLPGGIAEAFF	TGCGCCAGCAGCTTGCCAGGGGGCATCGCTGAAGCTTTCTTT
TRBV18	TRBJ2-1	many	TRBD2	CASSGWGGAANEQFF	TGTGCCAGCTCCGGGTGGGGGGGAGCGGCCAATGAGCAGTTCTTC
TRBV18	TRBJ2-5	many	NA	CASSPPSQAAETQYF	TGTGCCAGCTCACCACCGTCCCAGGCGGCAGAGACCCAGTACTTC
TRBV4-3	TRBJ2-7	few	NA	CASSQDSKGSYEQYF	TGCGCCAGCAGCCAAGATTCTAAAGGCTCCTACGAGCAGTACTTC
TRBV6-5	TRBJ1-3	many	NA	CASSYSPAADTIYF	TGTGCCAGCAGTTACAGTCCTGCGGCGGACACCATATATTTT
TRBV7-2	TRBJ1-6	NA	NA	CASSEGTPGRAPLHF	TGTGCCAGCAGCGAAGGGACCCCCGGCCGTGCACCCCTCCACTTT
TRBV19	TRBJ2-1	many	TRBD1	CASIPRDRSNEQFF	TGTGCCAGTATACCCCGGGACAGGAGTAATGAGCAGTTCTTC
TRBV28	TRBJ1-3	many	NA	CASTGVSGNTIYF	TGTGCCAGCACGGGGGTCTCTGGAAACACCATATATTTT
TRBV27	TRBJ2-7	many	TRBD2	CASSYLGTSGSYEQYF	TGTGCCAGCAGCTACCTCGGGACTAGCGGGAGCTACGAGCAGTACTTC
TRBV20-1	TRBJ1-2	many	NA	CSARALVQSYGYTF	TGCAGTGCCCGAGCTCTTGTACAGTCCTATGGCTACACCTTC
TRBV20-1	TRBJ1-2	many	NA	CSARDLVLGYTF	TGCAGTGCTAGAGATTTGGTCTTGGGCTACACCTTC
TRBV6-1	TRBJ1-2	many	NA	CASTSGWGVYSYGYTF	TGTGCCAGTACTTCTGGGTGGGGAGTTTATAGTTATGGCTACACCTTC
TRBV5-1	TRBJ2-3	NA	NA	CASSLAGPSTDTQYF	TGCGCCAGCAGCTTGGCGGGACCGAGCACAGATACGCAGTATTTT
TRBV5-1	TRBJ2-7	many	TRBD1	CASSLYGTGTYEQYF	TGCGCCAGCAGCTTGTATGGGACAGGGACCTACGAGCAGTACTTC
TRBV7-2	TRBJ1-2	NA	NA	CASSRGEAVYGYTF	TGTGCCAGCAGCCGGGGTGAGGCGGTCTATGGCTACACCTTC
TRBV29-1	TRBJ2-7	many	TRBD1	CSFADRGGGEQYF	TGCAGCTTCGCGGACAGGGGAGGCGGCGAGCAGTACTTC
TRBV20-1	TRBJ2-7	many	NA	CSADSGSYYEQYF	TGCAGTGCTGATAGCGGATCCTACTACGAGCAGTACTTC
TRBV20-1	TRBJ2-7	many	TRBD2	CSARGPAGLYEQYF	TGCAGTGCTAGAGGCCCAGCGGGATTATACGAGCAGTACTTC
TRBV5-5	TRBJ1-1	NA	TRBD1	CASSLGTGGLVTEAFF	TGTGCCAGCAGCTTGGGGACAGGGGGTTTAGTGACTGAAGCTTTCTTT
TRBV20-1	TRBJ2-7	many	NA	CSAVGGPNEQYF	TGCAGTGCAGTCGGAGGGCCCAACGAGCAGTACTTC
TRBV7-2	TRBJ2-7	NA	TRBD1	CASSRGQGAHEQYF	TGTGCCAGCAGCCGGGGACAGGGGGCCCATGAGCAGTACTTC
TRBV12-3/TRBV12-4	TRBJ1-1	many	NA	CASRYQWAQNTEAFF	TGTGCCAGCAGATATCAGTGGGCCCAGAACACTGAAGCTTTCTTT
TRBV10-3	TRBJ2-3	many	NA	CAISPSGTDTQYF	TGTGCCATCAGCCCTAGCGGCACAGATACGCAGTATTTT
TRBV20-1	TRBJ2-4	many	NA	CSASSGDLAKNIQYF	TGCAGTGCTAGTAGTGGGGATTTAGCCAAAAACATTCAGTACTTC
TRBV30	TRBJ1-5	many	NA	CAWGRGNQPQHF	TGTGCCTGGGGACGGGGGAATCAGCCCCAGCATTTT
TRBV30	TRBJ2-5	many	TRBD1	CAWGGQGGETQYF	TGTGCCTGGGGGGGACAGGGAGGAGAGACCCAGTACTTC
TRBV28	TRBJ2-2	many	NA	CAAHTGATGELFF	TGTGCCGCTCACACTGGGGCCACCGGGGAGCTGTTTTTT
TRBV28	TRBJ1-5	NA	NA	CATIAQGNQPQHF	TGTGCCACCATTGCGCAAGGCAATCAGCCCCAGCATTTT
TRBV12-3/TRBV12-4	TRBJ2-5	NA	NA	CASKTDQETQYF	TGTGCCAGTAAGACAGATCAAGAGACCCAGTACTTC
TRBV28	TRBJ2-3	many	NA	CASSFGDTQYF	TGTGCCAGCAGTTTCGGAGATACGCAGTATTTT
TRBV20-1	TRBJ1-1	many	NA	CSARNRVRNTEAFF	TGCAGTGCTAGGAACAGGGTGAGGAACACTGAAGCTTTCTTT
TRBV20-1	TRBJ2-1	NA	NA	CSARAGSGYNEQFF	TGCAGTGCTAGGGCCGGGAGCGGTTACAATGAGCAGTTCTTC
TRBV10-2	TRBJ1-1	many	NA	CASSIPGQGIPEAFF	TGCGCCAGTTCAATCCCGGGACAAGGGATCCCTGAAGCTTTCTTT
TRBV7-3	TRBJ2-7	many	TRBD1	CASSTTIDRAEQYF	TGTGCCAGCAGCACCACCATCGACAGGGCGGAGCAGTACTTC
TRBV7-8	TRBJ2-7	NA	TRBD2	CASSPTEYLAGVYEQYF	TGTGCCAGCAGCCCAACCGAATACTTAGCGGGGGTGTACGAGCAGTACTTC
TRBV29-1	TRBJ1-2	NA	NA	CSVEDTAKGNYGYTF	TGCAGCGTTGAAGATACCGCCAAGGGTAACTATGGCTACACCTTC
TRBV5-1	TRBJ2-3	many	NA	CASSASDTLNTDTQYF	TGCGCCAGCAGCGCCTCGGACACGTTAAACACAGATACGCAGTATTTT
TRBV20-1	TRBJ2-7	many	NA	CSARDRHRATYEQYF	TGCAGTGCTAGAGATCGGCACAGGGCGACCTACGAGCAGTACTTC
TRBV14	TRBJ2-7	many	NA	CASSPNRRNLGEQYF	TGTGCCAGCAGCCCGAACCGGAGGAACCTAGGCGAGCAGTACTTC
TRBV6-1	TRBJ2-2	NA	NA	CASSFLWARELFF	TGTGCCAGCAGTTTTCTTTGGGCCCGGGAGCTGTTTTTT
TRBV5-5	TRBJ1-6	many	NA	CASSLVQGNSPLHF	TGTGCCAGCAGCTTGGTACAGGGAAATTCACCCCTCCACTTT
TRBV12-3/TRBV12-4	TRBJ2-3	many	TRBD2	CASRATSGGGRRAQYF	TGTGCCAGCAGAGCGACTAGCGGGGGGGGGCGTAGGGCGCAGTATTTT
TRBV15	TRBJ2-1	many	NA	CATSRVDDNEQFF	TGTGCCACCAGCAGAGTGGACGACAATGAGCAGTTCTTC
TRBV5-1	TRBJ1-1	NA	NA	CASSPKEESEAFF	TGCGCCAGCAGCCCGAAAGAGGAGTCTGAAGCTTTCTTT
TRBV19	TRBJ1-5	many	NA	CASRQGVSQPQHF	TGTGCCAGTAGGCAGGGAGTTAGTCAGCCCCAGCATTTT
TRBV19	TRBJ2-7	many	NA	CASGGYLHSEQYF	TGTGCCAGTGGGGGGTATTTACATAGCGAGCAGTACTTC
TRBV28	TRBJ2-1	NA	NA	CASSQLFPRSDEQFF	TGTGCCAGCAGTCAACTATTTCCGAGGAGCGATGAGCAGTTCTTC
TRBV24-1	TRBJ2-2	many	TRBD1	CATSESDRGPTGELFF	TGTGCCACCAGTGAATCCGACAGGGGCCCAACCGGGGAGCTGTTTTTT
TRBV11-2	TRBJ2-1	NA	NA	CASSLVSPRANEQFF	TGTGCCAGCAGCTTAGTTTCCCCGAGGGCCAATGAGCAGTTCTTC
TRBV27	TRBJ1-2	many	TRBD1	CASRPDRVGYGYTF	TGTGCCAGCAGACCGGACAGGGTTGGCTATGGCTACACCTTC